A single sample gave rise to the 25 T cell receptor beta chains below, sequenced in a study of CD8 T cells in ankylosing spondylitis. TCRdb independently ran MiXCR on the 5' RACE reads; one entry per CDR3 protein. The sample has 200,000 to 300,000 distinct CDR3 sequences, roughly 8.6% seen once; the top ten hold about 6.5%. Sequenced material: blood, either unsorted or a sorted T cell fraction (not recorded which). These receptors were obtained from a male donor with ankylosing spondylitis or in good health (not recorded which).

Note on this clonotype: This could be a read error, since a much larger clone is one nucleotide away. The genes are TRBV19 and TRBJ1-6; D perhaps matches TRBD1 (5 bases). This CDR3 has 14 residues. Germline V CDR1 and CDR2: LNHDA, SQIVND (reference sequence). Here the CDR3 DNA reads TGTGCCAGTAGTCCGGGACCGAACGTTTCACCCTTCCACTTT. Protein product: CASSPGPNVSPFHF.

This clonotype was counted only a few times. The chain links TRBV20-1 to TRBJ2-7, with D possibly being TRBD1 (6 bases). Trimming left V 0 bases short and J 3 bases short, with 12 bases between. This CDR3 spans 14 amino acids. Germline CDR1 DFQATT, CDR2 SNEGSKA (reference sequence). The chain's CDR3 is CSARDGRGGYEQYF. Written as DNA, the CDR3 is TGCAGTGCTAGAGATGGAAGAGGGGGCTACGAGCAGTACTTC.

This CDR3 is CASSLAGYTGELFF. In DNA, the CDR3 is TGTGCCAGCAGCTTAGCCGGGTACACCGGGGAGCTGTTTTTT. The chain links TRBV7-8 to TRBJ2-2, with D unresolved. This CDR3 has 14 residues. Germline V CDR1 and CDR2: SGHVS, FQNEAQ. V was pared by 0 bases and J by 3 bases, with 5 bases between.

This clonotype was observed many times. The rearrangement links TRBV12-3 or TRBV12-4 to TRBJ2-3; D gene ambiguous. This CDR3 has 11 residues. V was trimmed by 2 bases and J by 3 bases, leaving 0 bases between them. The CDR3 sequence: CASSLTDTQYF. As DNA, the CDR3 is TGTGCCAGCAGTTTAACAGATACGCAGTATTTT.

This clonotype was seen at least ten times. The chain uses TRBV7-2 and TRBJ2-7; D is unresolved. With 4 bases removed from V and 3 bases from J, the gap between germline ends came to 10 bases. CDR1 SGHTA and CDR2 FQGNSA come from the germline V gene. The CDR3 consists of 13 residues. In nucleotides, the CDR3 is TGTGCCAGCAGCTCCAGGACGGACTACGAGCAGTACTTC. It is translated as CASSSRTDYEQYF.

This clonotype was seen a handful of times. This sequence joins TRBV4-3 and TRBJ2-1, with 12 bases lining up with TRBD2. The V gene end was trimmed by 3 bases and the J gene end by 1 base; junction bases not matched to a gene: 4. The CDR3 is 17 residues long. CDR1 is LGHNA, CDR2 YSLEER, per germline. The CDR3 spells CASSQTSGRYSYNEQFF. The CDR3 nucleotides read TGCGCCAGCAGCCAGACTAGCGGGAGATATTCCTACAATGAGCAGTTCTTC.

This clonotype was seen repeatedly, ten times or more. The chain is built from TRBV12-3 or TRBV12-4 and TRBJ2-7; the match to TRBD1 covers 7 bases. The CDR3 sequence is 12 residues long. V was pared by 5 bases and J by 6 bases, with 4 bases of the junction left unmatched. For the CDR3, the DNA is TGTGCCAGCAGTGCAACAGGGGTCGAGCAGTACTTC. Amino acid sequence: CASSATGVEQYF.

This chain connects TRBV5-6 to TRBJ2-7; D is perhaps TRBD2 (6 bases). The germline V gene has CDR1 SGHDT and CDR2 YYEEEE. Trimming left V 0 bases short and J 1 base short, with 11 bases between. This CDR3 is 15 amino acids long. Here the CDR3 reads CASSLVAGNSYEQYF. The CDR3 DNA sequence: TGTGCCAGCAGCTTGGTTGCGGGAAATTCCTACGAGCAGTACTTC.

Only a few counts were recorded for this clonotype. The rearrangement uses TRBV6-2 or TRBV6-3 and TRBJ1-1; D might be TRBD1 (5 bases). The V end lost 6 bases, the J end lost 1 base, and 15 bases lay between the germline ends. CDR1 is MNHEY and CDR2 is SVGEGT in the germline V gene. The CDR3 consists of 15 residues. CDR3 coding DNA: TGTGCCAGCAGAACTCCGGGACTGTCGAACACTGAAGCTTTCTTT. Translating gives CASRTPGLSNTEAFF.

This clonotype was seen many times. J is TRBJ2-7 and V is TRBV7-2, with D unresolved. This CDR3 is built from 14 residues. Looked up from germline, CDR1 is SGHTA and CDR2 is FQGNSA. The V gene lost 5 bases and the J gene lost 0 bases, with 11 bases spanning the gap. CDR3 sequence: CASSPTYNSYEQYF. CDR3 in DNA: TGTGCCAGCAGCCCGACTTATAACTCCTACGAGCAGTACTTC.

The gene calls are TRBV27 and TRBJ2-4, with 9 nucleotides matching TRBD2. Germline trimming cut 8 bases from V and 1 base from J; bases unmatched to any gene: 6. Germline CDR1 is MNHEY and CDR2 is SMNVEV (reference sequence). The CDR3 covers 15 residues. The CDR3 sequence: CASGAGGPAKNIQYF. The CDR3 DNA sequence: TGTGCCAGCGGGGCGGGAGGGCCGGCCAAAAACATTCAGTACTTC.

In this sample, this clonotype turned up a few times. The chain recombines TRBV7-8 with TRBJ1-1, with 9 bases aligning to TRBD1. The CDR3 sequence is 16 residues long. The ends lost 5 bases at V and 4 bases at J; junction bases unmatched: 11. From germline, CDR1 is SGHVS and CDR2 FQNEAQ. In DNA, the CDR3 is TGTGCCAGCAGCAACCGGGACAGGGTGGTTGTCACTGAAGCTTTCTTT. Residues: CASSNRDRVVVTEAFF. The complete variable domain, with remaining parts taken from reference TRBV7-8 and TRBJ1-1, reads GAGVSQSPRYKVAKRGQDVALRCDPISGHVSLFWYQQALGQGPEFLTYFQNEAQLDKSGLPSDRFFAERPEGSVSTLKIQRTQQEDSAVYLCASSNRDRVVVTEAFFGQGTRLTVV.

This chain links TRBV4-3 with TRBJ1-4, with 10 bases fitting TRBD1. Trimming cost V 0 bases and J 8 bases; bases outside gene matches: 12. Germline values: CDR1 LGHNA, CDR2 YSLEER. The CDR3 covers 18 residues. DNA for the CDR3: TGCGCCAGCAGCCAAGATAGAGGCGGACAGGGGGGGCGCGAAAAACTGTTTTTT. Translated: CASSQDRGGQGGREKLFF.

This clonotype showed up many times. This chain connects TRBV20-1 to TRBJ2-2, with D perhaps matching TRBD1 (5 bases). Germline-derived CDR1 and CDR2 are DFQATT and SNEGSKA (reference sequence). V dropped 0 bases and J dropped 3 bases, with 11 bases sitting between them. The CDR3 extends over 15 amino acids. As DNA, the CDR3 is TGCAGTGCTAGAGATCTCGGACATGACACCGGGGAGCTGTTTTTT. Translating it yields CSARDLGHDTGELFF.

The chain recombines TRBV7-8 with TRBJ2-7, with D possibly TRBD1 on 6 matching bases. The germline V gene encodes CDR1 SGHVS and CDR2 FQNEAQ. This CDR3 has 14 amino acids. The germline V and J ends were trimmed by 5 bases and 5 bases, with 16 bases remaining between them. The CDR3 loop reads CASSNTARGNEQYF. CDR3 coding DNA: TGTGCCAGCAGCAATACGGCCAGGGGAAACGAGCAGTACTTC.

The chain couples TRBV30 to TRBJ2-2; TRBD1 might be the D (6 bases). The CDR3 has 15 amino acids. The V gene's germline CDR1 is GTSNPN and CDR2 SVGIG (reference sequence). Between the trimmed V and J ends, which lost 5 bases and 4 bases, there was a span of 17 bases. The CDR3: CAWFHETGFTGELFF. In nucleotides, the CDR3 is TGTGCCTGGTTCCACGAGACAGGCTTCACCGGGGAGCTGTTTTTT.

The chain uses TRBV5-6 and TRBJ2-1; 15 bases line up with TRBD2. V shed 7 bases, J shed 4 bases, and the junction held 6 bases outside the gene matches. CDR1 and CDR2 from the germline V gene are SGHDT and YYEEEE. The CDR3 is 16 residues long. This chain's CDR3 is CASVGTSGRLYNEQFF. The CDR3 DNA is TGTGCCAGCGTGGGGACTAGCGGGAGGTTATACAATGAGCAGTTCTTC.

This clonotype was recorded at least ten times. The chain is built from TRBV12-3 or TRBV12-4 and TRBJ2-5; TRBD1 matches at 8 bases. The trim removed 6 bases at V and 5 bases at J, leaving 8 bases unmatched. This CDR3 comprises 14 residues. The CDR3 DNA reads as TGTGCCAGCAGGTGGACAGGGCTCGGTGAGACCCAGTACTTC. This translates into CASRWTGLGETQYF.

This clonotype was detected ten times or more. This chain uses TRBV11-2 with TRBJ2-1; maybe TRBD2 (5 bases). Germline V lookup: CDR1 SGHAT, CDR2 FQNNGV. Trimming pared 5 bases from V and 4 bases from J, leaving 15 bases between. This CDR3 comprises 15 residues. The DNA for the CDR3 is TGTGCCAGCAGCGCCTTGGTCAGAGGGTACAATGAGCAGTTCTTC. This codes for CASSALVRGYNEQFF.

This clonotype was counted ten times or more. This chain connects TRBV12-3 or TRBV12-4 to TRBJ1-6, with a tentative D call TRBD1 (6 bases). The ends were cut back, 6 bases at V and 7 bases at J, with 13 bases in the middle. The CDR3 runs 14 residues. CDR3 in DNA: TGTGCCAGCAGGGGATGGACAGTAAATTCACCCCTCCACTTT. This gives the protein CASRGWTVNSPLHF.

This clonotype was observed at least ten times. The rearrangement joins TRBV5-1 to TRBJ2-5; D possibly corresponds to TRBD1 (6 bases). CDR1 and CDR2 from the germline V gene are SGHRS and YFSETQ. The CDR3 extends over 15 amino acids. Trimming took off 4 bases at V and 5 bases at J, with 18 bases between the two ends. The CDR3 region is CASSLGTDSRETQYF. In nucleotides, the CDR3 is TGCGCCAGCAGCCTAGGAACGGACAGTAGGGAGACCCAGTACTTC.

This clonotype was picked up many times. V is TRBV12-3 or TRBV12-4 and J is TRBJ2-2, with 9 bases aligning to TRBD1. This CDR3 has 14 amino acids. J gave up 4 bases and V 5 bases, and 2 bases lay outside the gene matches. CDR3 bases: TGTGCCAGCAGTGAGACAGGGGGCACCGGGGAGCTGTTTTTT. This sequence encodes CASSETGGTGELFF.

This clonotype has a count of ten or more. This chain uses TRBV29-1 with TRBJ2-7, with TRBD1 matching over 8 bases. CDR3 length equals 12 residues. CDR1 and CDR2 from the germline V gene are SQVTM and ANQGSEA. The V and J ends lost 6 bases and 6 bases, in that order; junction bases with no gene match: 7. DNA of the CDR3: TGCAGCGTCCTTGGACAGGGCAGCGAGCAGTACTTC. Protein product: CSVLGQGSEQYF.

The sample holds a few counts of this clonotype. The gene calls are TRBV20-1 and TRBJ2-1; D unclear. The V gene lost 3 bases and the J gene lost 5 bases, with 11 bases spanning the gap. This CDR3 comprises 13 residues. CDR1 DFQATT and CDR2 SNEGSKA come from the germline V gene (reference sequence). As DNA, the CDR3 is TGCAGTGCTAGGAAGTTCCCCCACAATGAGCAGTTCTTC. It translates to CSARKFPHNEQFF.

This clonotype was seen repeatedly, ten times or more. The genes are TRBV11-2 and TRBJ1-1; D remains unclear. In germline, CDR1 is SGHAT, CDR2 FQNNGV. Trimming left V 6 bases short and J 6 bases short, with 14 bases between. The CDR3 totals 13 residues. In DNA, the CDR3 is TGTGCCAGCAGGACATCGGGGTGGGCTGAAGCTTTCTTT. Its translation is CASRTSGWAEAFF.